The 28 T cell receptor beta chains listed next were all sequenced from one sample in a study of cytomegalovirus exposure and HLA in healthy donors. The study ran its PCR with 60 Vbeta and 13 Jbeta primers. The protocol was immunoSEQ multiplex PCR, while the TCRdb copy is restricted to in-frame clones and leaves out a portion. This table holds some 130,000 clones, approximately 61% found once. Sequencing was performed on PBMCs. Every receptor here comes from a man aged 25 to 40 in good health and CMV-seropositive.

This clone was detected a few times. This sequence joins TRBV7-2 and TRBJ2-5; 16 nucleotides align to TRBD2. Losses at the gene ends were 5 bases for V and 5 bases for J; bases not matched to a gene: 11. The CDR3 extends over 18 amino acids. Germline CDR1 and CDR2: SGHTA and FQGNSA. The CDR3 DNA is TGTGCCAGCAGCCGGATCGGGACTAGCGGGAGGGCCCTCGAGACCCAGTACTTC. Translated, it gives CASSRIGTSGRALETQYF.

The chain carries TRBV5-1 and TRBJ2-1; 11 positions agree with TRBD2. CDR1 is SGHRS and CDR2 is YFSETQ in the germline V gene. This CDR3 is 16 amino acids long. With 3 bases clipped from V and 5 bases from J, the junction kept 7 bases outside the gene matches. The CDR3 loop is CASSSATSGEHNEQFF. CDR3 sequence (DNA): TGCGCCAGCAGCTCCGCGACTAGCGGGGAGCACAATGAGCAGTTCTTC. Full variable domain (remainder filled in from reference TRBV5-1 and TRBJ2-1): KAGVTQTPRYLIKTRGQQVTLSCSPISGHRSVSWYQQTPGQGLQFLFEYFSETQRNKGNFPGRFSGRQFSNSRSEMNVSTLELGDSALYLCASSSATSGEHNEQFFGPGTRLTVL.

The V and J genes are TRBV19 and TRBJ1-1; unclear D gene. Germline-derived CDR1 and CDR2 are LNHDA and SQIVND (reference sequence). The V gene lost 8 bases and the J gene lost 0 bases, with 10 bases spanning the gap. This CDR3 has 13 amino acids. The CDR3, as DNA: TGTGCCAGTGGCAGGAACATGAACACTGAAGCTTTCTTT. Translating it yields CASGRNMNTEAFF.

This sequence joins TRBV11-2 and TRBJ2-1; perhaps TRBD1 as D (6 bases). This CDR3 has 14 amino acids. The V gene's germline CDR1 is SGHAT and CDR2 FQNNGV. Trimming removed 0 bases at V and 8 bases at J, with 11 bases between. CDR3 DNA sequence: TGTGCCAGCAGCTTAGACAGGGGAACCGATGAGCAGTTCTTC. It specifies CASSLDRGTDEQFF. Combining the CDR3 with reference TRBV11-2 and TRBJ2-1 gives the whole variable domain EAGVAQSPRYKIIEKRQSVAFWCNPISGHATLYWYQQILGQGPKLLIQFQNNGVVDDSQLPKDRFSAERLKGVDSTLKIQPAKLEDSAVYLCASSLDRGTDEQFFGPGTRLTVL.

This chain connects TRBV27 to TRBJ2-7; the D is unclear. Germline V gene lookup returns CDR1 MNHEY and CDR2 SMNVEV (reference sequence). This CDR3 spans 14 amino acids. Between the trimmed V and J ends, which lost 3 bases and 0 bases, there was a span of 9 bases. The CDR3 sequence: CASSFSHGSYEQYF. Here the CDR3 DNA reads TGTGCCAGCAGTTTTTCGCACGGCTCCTACGAGCAGTACTTC.

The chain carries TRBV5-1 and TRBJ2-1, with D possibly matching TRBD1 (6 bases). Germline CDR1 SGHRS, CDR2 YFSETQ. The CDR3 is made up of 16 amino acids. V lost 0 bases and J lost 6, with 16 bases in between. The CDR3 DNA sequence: TGCGCCAGCAGCTTGGTGGGCAGGGGATCAGGCAATGAGCAGTTCTTC. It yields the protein CASSLVGRGSGNEQFF.

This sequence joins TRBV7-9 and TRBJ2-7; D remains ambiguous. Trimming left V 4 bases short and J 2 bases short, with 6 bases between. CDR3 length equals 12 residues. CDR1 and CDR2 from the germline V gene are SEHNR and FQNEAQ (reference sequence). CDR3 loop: CASSSFPYEQYF. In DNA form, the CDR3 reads TGTGCCAGCAGCTCCTTTCCCTACGAGCAGTACTTC.

The chain's CDR3 is CASSPGLAVPYEQYF. The CDR3 DNA sequence: TGTGCCAGCAGCCCCGGACTAGCGGTACCCTACGAGCAGTACTTC. The chain has TRBV11-2 and TRBJ2-7; 10 nucleotides align to TRBD2. CDR3 length equals 15 residues. Germline CDR1 and CDR2: SGHAT and FQNNGV. Trimming cost V 5 bases and J 2 bases; bases outside gene matches: 6.

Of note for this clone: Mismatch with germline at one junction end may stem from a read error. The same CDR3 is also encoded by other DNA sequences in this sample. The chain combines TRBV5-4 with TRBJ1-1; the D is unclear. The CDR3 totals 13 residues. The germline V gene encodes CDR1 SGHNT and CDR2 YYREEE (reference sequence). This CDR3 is CASSLDLNTEAFF. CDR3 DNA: TGTGCCAGCAGTTTAGACTTGAACACTGAGGCTTTCTTT.

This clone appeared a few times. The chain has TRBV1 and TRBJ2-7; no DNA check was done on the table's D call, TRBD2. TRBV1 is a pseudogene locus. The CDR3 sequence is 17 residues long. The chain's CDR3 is CTSSQLEPLARVYEQYF. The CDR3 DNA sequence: TGCACCAGCAGCCAACTTGAACCCTTAGCGAGAGTCTACGAGCAGTACTTC.

CDR3 nucleotide sequence: TGTGCCAGCAGTCGTAGCGGGGAGAGCAATCAGCCCCAGCATTTT. Protein: CASSRSGESNQPQHF. This chain uses TRBV7-3 with TRBJ1-5, with D uncertain. The CDR3 is made up of 15 amino acids. Trimming removed 6 bases from V and 1 base from J, with 13 bases in between. The germline V gene has CDR1 SGHTA and CDR2 FQGTGA.

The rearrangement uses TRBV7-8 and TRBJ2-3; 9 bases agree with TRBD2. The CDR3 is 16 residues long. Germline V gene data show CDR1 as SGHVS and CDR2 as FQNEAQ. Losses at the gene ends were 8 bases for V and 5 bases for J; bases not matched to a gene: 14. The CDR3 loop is CASRGGRANLGDTQYF. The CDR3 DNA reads TGTGCCAGCCGGGGCGGGAGGGCGAATCTGGGAGATACGCAGTATTTT. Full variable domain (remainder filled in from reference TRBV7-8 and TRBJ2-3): GAGVSQSPRYKVAKRGQDVALRCDPISGHVSLFWYQQALGQGPEFLTYFQNEAQLDKSGLPSDRFFAERPEGSVSTLKIQRTQQEDSAVYLCASRGGRANLGDTQYFGPGTRLTVL.

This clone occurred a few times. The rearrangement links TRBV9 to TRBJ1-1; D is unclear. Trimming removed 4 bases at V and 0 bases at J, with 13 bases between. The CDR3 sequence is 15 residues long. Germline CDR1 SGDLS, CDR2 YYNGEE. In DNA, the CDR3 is TGTGCCAGCAGCCCGAATAGTCCCATGAACACTGAAGCTTTCTTT. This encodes CASSPNSPMNTEAFF. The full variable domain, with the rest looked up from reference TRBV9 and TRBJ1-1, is DSGVTQTPKHLITATGQRVTLRCSPRSGDLSVYWYQQSLDQGLQFLIQYYNGEERAKGNILERFSAQQFPDLHSELNLSSLELGDSALYFCASSPNSPMNTEAFFGQGTRLTVV.

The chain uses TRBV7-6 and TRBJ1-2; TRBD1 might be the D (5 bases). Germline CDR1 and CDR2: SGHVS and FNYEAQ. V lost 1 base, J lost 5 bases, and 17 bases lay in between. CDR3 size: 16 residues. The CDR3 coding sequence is TGTGCCAGCAGCTTAGGGACCAGGGAGGCGGGGTATGGCTACACCTTC. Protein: CASSLGTREAGYGYTF.

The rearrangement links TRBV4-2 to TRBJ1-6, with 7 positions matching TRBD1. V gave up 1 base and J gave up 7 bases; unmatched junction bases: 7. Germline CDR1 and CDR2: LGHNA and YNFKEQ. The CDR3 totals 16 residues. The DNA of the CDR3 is TGTGCCAGCAGCCAAGTTGGGGTCAGGGGGAATTCACCCCTCCACTTT. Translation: CASSQVGVRGNSPLHF.

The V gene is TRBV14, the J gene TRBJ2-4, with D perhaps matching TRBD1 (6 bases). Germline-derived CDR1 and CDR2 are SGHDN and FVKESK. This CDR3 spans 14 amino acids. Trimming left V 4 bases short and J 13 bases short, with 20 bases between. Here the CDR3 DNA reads TGTGCCAGCAGCCGAACAAACAGGGCCACCATCCAGTACTTC. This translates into CASSRTNRATIQYF. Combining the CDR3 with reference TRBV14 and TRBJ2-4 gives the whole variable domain EAGVTQFPSHSVIEKGQTVTLRCDPISGHDNLYWYRRVMGKEIKFLLHFVKESKQDESGMPNNRFLAERTGGTYSTLKVQPAELEDSGVYFCASSRTNRATIQYFGAGTRLSVL.

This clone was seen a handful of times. The CDR3 loop is CASFQTPRSSYNEQFF. Here the CDR3 DNA reads TGCGCCAGTTTCCAGACTCCGCGGAGCTCCTACAATGAGCAGTTCTTC. This chain connects TRBV5-1 to TRBJ2-1, with D unclear. CDR3 size: 16 residues. CDR1 SGHRS and CDR2 YFSETQ come from the germline V gene. V was trimmed by 8 bases and J by 0 bases, leaving 18 bases between them.

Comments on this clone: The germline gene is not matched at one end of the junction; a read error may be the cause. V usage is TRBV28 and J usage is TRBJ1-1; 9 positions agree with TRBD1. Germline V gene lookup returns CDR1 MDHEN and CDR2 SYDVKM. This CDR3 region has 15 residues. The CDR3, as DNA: TGTGCCAGCAGGTATACAGGGGGCTTGAATACTGAAGCTTTCTTT. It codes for CASRYTGGLNTEAFF.

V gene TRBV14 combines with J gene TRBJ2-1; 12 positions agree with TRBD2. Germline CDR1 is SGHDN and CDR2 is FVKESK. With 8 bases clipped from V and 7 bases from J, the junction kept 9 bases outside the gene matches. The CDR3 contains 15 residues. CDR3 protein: CASSKTSGSLNEQFF. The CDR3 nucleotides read TGTGCCAGCTCGAAGACTAGCGGGAGTTTAAATGAGCAGTTCTTC.

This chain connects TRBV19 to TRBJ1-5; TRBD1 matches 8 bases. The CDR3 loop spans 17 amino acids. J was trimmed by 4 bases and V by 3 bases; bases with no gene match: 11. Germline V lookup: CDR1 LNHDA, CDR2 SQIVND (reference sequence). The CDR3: CASSILKTGATNQPQHF. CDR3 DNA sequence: TGTGCCAGTAGTATCCTCAAGACAGGGGCCACGAATCAGCCCCAGCATTTT. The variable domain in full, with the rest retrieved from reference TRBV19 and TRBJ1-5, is DGGITQSPKYLFRKEGQNVTLSCEQNLNHDAMYWYRQDPGQGLRLIYYSQIVNDFQKGDIAEGYSVSREKKESFPLTVTSAQKNPTAFYLCASSILKTGATNQPQHFGDGTRLSIL.

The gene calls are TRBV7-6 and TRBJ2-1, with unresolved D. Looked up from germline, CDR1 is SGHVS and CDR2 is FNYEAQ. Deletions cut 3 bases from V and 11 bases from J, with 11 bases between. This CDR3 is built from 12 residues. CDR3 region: CASSFVASKQFF. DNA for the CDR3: TGTGCCAGCAGCTTTGTAGCTTCAAAGCAGTTCTTC.

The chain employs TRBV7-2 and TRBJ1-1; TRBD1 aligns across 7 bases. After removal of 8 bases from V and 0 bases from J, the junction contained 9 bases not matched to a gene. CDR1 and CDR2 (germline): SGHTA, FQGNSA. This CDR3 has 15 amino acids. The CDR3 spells CASGPQGGLNTEAFF. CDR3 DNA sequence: TGTGCCAGCGGGCCGCAGGGGGGCCTGAACACTGAAGCTTTCTTT.

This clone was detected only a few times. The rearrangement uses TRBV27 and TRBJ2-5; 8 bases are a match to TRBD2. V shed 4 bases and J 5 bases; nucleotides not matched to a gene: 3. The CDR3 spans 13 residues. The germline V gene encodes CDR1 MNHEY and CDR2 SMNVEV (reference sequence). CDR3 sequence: CASSSTGGETQYF. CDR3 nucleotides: TGTGCCAGCAGTTCTACGGGAGGGGAGACCCAGTACTTC.

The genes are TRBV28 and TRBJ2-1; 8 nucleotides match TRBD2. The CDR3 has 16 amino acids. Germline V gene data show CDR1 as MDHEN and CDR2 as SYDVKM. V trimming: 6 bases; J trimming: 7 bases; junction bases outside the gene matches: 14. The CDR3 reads CASSFIAGLDTNEQFF. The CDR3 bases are TGTGCCAGCAGCTTCATAGCGGGACTAGATACTAATGAGCAGTTCTTC.

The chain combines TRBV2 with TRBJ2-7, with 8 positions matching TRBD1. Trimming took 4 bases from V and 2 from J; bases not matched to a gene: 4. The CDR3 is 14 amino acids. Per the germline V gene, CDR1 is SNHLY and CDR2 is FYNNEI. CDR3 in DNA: TGTGCCAGCAGTGGGACAGGGTGGACCTACGAGCAGTACTTC. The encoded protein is CASSGTGWTYEQYF. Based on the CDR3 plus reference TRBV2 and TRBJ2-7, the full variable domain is EPEVTQTPSHQVTQMGQEVILRCVPISNHLYFYWYRQILGQKVEFLVSFYNNEISEKSEIFDDQFSVERPDGSNFTLKIRSTKLEDSAMYFCASSGTGWTYEQYFGPGTRLTVT.

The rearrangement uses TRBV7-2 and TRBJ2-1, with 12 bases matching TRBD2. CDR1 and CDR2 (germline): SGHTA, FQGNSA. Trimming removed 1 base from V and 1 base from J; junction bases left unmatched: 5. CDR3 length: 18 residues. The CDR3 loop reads CASSLEPGLAGSYNEQFF. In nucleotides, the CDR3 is TGTGCCAGCAGCTTAGAGCCCGGACTAGCGGGATCCTACAATGAGCAGTTCTTC.

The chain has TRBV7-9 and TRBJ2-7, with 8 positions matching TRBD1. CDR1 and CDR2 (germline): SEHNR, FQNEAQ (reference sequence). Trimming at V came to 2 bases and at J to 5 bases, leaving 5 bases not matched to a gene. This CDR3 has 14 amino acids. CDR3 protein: CASSLYDRGDEQYF. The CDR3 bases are TGTGCCAGCAGCTTATATGACAGGGGCGACGAGCAGTACTTC.

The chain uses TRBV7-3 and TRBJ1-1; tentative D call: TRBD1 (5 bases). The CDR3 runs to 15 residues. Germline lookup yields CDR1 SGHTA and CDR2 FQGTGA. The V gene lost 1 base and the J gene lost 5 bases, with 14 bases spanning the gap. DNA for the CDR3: TGTGCCAGCAGCTTAAGGGGGGGATCGGGAACTGAAGCTTTCTTT. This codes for CASSLRGGSGTEAFF. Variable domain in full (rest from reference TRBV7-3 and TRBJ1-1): GAGVSQTPSNKVTEKGKYVELRCDPISGHTALYWYRQSLGQGPEFLIYFQGTGAADDSGLPNDRFFAVRPEGSVSTLKIQRTERGDSAVYLCASSLRGGSGTEAFFGQGTRLTVV.